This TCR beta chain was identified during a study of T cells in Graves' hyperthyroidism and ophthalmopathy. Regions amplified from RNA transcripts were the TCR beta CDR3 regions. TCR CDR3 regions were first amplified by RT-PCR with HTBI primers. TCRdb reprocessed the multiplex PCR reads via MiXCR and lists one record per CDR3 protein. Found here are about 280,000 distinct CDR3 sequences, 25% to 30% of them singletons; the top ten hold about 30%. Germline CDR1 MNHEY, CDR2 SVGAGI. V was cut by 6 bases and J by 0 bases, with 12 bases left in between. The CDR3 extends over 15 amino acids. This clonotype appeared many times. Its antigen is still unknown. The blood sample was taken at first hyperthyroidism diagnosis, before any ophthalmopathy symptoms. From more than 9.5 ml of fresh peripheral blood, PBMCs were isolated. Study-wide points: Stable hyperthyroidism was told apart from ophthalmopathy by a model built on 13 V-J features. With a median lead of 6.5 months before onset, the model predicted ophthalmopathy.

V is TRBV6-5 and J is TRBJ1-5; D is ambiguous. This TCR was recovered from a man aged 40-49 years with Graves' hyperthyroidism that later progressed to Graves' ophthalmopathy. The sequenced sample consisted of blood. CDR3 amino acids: CASSRTLYSNQPQHF. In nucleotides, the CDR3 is TGTGCCAGCAGCCGAACACTGTATAGCAATCAGCCCCAGCATTTT.